This TCR beta chain was retrieved from a study of response to subunit inactivated influenza vaccine. Overall study findings and caveats: Seasonal influenza vaccination, on each occasion, was suggested by the authors to recruit few new T cells.

Remarks on this clonotype: Its target is unknown.

One entry per CDR3 protein results from TCRdb running MiXCR on the RT-PCR reads. This table has about 150,000 distinct CDR3 sequences, roughly 10% appearing once. The CDR3 is 14 amino acids. The junction had 10 bases not matched to a gene; V was cut back by 6 bases and J by 7 bases. The germline gives CDR1 DFQATT, CDR2 SNEGSKA (reference sequence). The receptor's source is a man between 50 and 75 years old who received an inactivated influenza vaccine. V is TRBV20-1 and J is TRBJ2-1, with TRBD2 identical over 9 bases. Sequenced here: CD8+ T cells sorted from PBMCs, sampled less than 25 months after vaccination. This CDR3 reads CSALRLAGSNEQFF. The CDR3 region has the DNA TGCAGTGCCCTGAGGCTAGCGGGATCGAATGAGCAGTTCTTC.